What follows are 17 T cell receptor beta chains derived from one specimen sequenced in a study of shared clonotypes between healthy human individuals. The protocol was immunoSEQ multiplex PCR, while the TCRdb copy is restricted to in-frame clones and leaves out a portion. This sample has about 380,000 clones, with 90% to 97% found just once. Sequenced input: memory CD8+ T cells sorted from blood. The sample's subset: CD45RO+ cells pooled with CCR7-negative TemRA cells. The source of these receptors is a man aged 30 to 39 in good health.

This sequence joins TRBV7-6 and TRBJ2-7, with D perhaps being TRBD1 or TRBD2 (5 bases each). V was pared by 5 bases and J by 4 bases, with 21 bases between. The V gene's germline CDR1 is SGHVS and CDR2 FNYEAQ. CDR3 length equals 16 residues. The CDR3 nucleotides read TGTGCCAGCAGCGCCCACCGCTACCGGGGCCCGTACGAGCAGTACTTC. Its translation: CASSAHRYRGPYEQYF.

V gene TRBV19 combines with J gene TRBJ1-1; D perhaps matches TRBD1 (5 bases). Germline loops: CDR1 LNHDA, CDR2 SQIVND (reference sequence). This CDR3 spans 16 amino acids. V gave up 5 bases and J gave up 1 base, with 17 bases separating them. The CDR3 region is CASSPRRLGQNTEAFF. DNA for the CDR3: TGTGCCAGTAGTCCCCGCCGTTTAGGACAGAACACTGAAGCTTTCTTT.

The V gene is TRBV12-5, the J gene TRBJ1-5; D is undetermined. This CDR3 is 10 amino acids long. Germline lookup yields CDR1 LGHNT and CDR2 FRNRAP. Trimming shortened V by 9 bases and J by 5 bases, and 5 bases separated the two germline ends. The CDR3 sequence is CASPDQPQHF. The CDR3 bases are TGTGCTAGCCCGGATCAGCCCCAGCATTTT.

The chain uses TRBV6-4 and TRBJ2-1; 7 positions match TRBD2. Germline assignment: CDR1 MRHNA and CDR2 SNTAGT. This CDR3 has 16 residues. J gave up 0 bases and V 4 bases, and 6 bases lay outside the gene matches. As DNA, the CDR3 is TGTGCCAGCAGTGCCGGGCGGGGGAGCTCCTACAATGAGCAGTTCTTC. Translation: CASSAGRGSSYNEQFF.

The chain is built from TRBV28 and TRBJ2-7; 9 nucleotides line up with TRBD1. Germline V gives CDR1 MDHEN, CDR2 SYDVKM. The CDR3 has 13 residues. After removal of 6 bases from V and 3 bases from J, the junction contained 3 bases not matched to a gene. CDR3 in DNA: TGTGCCAGCAGAGGACAGGGGCACTACGAGCAGTACTTC. Translated, it gives CASRGQGHYEQYF.

This chain links TRBV19 with TRBJ2-2, with D perhaps matching TRBD1 (6 bases). Trimming removed 3 bases at V and 4 bases at J, with 12 bases between. Germline values: CDR1 LNHDA, CDR2 SQIVND (reference sequence). There are 15 residues in the CDR3. For the CDR3, the DNA is TGTGCCAGTAGTATTCCAGGGGCGGTCACCGGGGAGCTGTTTTTT. It specifies CASSIPGAVTGELFF. Supplemented by reference TRBV19 and TRBJ2-2, the full variable domain reads DGGITQSPKYLFRKEGQNVTLSCEQNLNHDAMYWYRQDPGQGLRLIYYSQIVNDFQKGDIAEGYSVSREKKESFPLTVTSAQKNPTAFYLCASSIPGAVTGELFFGEGSRLTVL.

Only one count was recorded for this clone. The chain uses TRBV28 and TRBJ2-7; weak D call: TRBD2 (6 bases). V dropped 7 bases and J dropped 0 bases, with 16 bases sitting between them. Germline lookup yields CDR1 MDHEN and CDR2 SYDVKM. The CDR3 loop spans 15 amino acids. CDR3 protein: CASTTSHLYSYEQYF. The CDR3 nucleotides are TGTGCCAGCACCACTAGCCACCTATACTCCTACGAGCAGTACTTC.

The rearrangement joins TRBV7-2 to TRBJ1-2; D call uncertain. The CDR3 extends over 13 amino acids. CDR1 is SGHTA and CDR2 is FQGNSA in the germline V gene. V shed 1 base and J shed 8 bases, with 11 bases lying between them. CDR3 region: CASSLGRANGYTF. The DNA of the CDR3 is TGTGCCAGCAGCTTAGGCAGAGCTAACGGCTACACCTTC.

This clone was seen once. The V and J genes are TRBV29-1 and TRBJ2-1, with D uncertain. The V end was cut by 0 bases, the J end by 2 bases, with 8 bases between. The germline CDR1 and CDR2 sequences are SQVTM and ANQGSEA. The CDR3 extends over 14 amino acids. Written as DNA, the CDR3 is TGCAGCGTTGAAGATCCTTTGACCTACAATGAGCAGTTCTTC. Translated: CSVEDPLTYNEQFF.

The rearrangement joins TRBV30 to TRBJ2-1; weak D call: TRBD1 (6 bases). In germline, CDR1 is GTSNPN, CDR2 SVGIG (reference sequence). The CDR3 is 11 amino acids. V was clipped by 2 bases and J by 7 bases, with 6 bases between them. CDR3 nucleotides: TGTGCCTGGAGTAGGGGGAATGAGCAGTTCTTC. Translating it yields CAWSRGNEQFF.

Notes on this clone: One end of the junction fails to match germline, which may point to a read error. The chain carries TRBV6-5 and TRBJ1-4, with D maybe TRBD1 (6 bases). From germline, CDR1 is MNHEY and CDR2 SVGAGI. The CDR3 is 15 residues long. In DNA, the CDR3 is TGTGCCAGCGGTTACGGGGGCAGGGTTAATGAAAAACTGTTTTTT. It is translated as CASGYGGRVNEKLFF.

This clone was seen only once. The chain uses TRBV5-1 and TRBJ2-3; the match to TRBD2 covers 12 bases. The CDR3 is 17 residues long. Germline lookup yields CDR1 SGHRS and CDR2 YFSETQ. V gave up 0 bases and J gave up 2 bases; unmatched junction bases: 4. CDR3 coding DNA: TGCGCCAGCAGCTTGGTCTCTAGCGGGAGGGCCACAGATACGCAGTATTTT. Its protein is CASSLVSSGRATDTQYF.

The rearrangement links TRBV10-3 to TRBJ1-1, with a possible D match to TRBD1 (6 bases). This CDR3 is built from 13 residues. Germline CDR1 is ENHRY and CDR2 is SYGVKD. V was pared by 4 bases and J by 5 bases, with 11 bases between. Written as DNA, the CDR3 is TGTGCCATCAGTGCACAGGGTCGGACTGAAGCTTTCTTT. As protein: CAISAQGRTEAFF.

This clone was detected only once. The CDR3 here is CASSLGTGPNSPLHF. CDR3 in DNA: TGTGCCAGCAGCTTAGGGACAGGGCCTAATTCACCCCTCCACTTT. J is TRBJ1-6 and V is TRBV7-2, with TRBD1 matching 8 bases. Germline V gives CDR1 SGHTA, CDR2 FQGNSA. V lost 1 base and J lost 6; bases outside the gene matches: 2. The CDR3 spans 15 residues.

The rearrangement uses TRBV25-1 and TRBJ2-1; weak D call: TRBD1 (6 bases). V lost 6 bases and J lost 5, with 8 bases in between. The CDR3 extends over 12 amino acids. Germline V gene sequence: CDR1 MGHDK, CDR2 SYGVNS. CDR3 nucleotides: TGTGCCAGCAGGACAGGACACAATGAGCAGTTCTTC. It yields the protein CASRTGHNEQFF.

The chain combines TRBV2 with TRBJ2-2, with unresolved D. Trimming took off 9 bases at V and 6 bases at J, with 11 bases between the two ends. Germline V gene sequence: CDR1 SNHLY, CDR2 FYNNEI. The CDR3 loop spans 12 amino acids. The CDR3 sequence: CARLGFAGELFF. The CDR3 DNA follows: TGTGCCAGGCTTGGTTTTGCCGGGGAGCTGTTTTTT.

This chain joins TRBV7-3 and TRBJ2-7; 7 bases line up with TRBD2. Trimming cost V 1 base and J 2 bases; bases outside gene matches: 2. CDR1 is SGHTA, CDR2 FQGTGA, per germline. The length of the CDR3 is 14 residues. The CDR3 DNA follows: TGTGCCAGCAGCTTAAGCGGGGGAGCCTACGAGCAGTACTTC. This sequence encodes CASSLSGGAYEQYF. Complete variable domain (other parts from reference TRBV7-3 and TRBJ2-7): GAGVSQTPSNKVTEKGKYVELRCDPISGHTALYWYRQSLGQGPEFLIYFQGTGAADDSGLPNDRFFAVRPEGSVSTLKIQRTERGDSAVYLCASSLSGGAYEQYFGPGTRLTVT.